The text below deals with one T cell receptor beta chain. Antigen specificity is unknown. These data come from a study of a mutant IDH1 vaccine in newly diagnosed glioma. Using immunoSEQ multiplex PCR, the repertoire was profiled, and TCRdb retains in-frame clones only, with some absent. This table has roughly 40,000 clones, roughly 80% appearing once. This CDR3 region has 14 residues. Germline V gene lookup returns CDR1 SGDLS and CDR2 YYNGEE. Trimming left V 2 bases short and J 6 bases short, with 13 bases between. Time point specified: week 35, safety follow-up. Doses comprised 300 ug of mutant IDH1 20-mer peptide each, plus topical imiquimod.

The TCR originated in a woman aged 45 to 65 with glioma. The sample consisted of PBMCs, taken from a glioma patient whose treatment included an IDH1 peptide vaccine. The chain recombines TRBV9 with TRBJ2-3; D gene unclear. CDR3 bases: TGTGCCAGCAGCGTCGGCCCCTTGGGGGATACGCAGTATTTT. As protein: CASSVGPLGDTQYF.